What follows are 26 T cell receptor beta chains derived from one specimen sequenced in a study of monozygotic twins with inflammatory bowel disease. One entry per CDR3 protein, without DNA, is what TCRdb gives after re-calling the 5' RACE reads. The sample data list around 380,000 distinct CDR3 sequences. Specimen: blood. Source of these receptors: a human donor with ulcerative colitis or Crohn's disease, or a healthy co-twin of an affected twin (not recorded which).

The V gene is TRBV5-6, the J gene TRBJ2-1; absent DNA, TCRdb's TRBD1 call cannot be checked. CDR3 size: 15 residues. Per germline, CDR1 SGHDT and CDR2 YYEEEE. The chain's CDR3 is CASTPSGTEYNEQFF.

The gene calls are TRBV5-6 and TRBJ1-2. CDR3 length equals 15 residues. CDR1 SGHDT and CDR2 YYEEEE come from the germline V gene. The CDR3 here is CASSLGPQKNYGYTF.

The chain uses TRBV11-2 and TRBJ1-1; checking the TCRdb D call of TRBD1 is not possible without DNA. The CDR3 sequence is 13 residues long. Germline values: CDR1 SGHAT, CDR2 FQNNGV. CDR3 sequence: CASLQGRETEAFF.

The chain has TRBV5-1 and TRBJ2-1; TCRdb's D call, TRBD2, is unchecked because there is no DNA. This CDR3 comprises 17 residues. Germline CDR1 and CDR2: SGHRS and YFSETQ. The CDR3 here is CASSLGQGGSSYNEQFF.

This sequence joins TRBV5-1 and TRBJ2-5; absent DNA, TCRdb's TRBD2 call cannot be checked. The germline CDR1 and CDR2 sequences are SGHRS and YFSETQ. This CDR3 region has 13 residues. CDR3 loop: CASRTGSQETQYF.

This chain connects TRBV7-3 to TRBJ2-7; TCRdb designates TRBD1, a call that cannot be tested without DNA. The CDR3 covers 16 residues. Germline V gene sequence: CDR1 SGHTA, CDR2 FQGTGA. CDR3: CTSSFETRDRDYEQYF.

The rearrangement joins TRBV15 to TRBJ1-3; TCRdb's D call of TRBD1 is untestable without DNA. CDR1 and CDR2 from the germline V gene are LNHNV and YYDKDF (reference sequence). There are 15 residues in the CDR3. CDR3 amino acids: CATETGTGILNTIYF.

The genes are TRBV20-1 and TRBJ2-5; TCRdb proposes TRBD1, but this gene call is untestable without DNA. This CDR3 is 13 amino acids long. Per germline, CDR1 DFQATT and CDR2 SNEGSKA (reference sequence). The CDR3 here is CSEAGQGKETQYF.

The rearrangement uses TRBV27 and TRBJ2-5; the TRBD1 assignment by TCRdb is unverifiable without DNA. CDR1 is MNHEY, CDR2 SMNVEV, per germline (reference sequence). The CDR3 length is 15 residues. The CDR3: CASIRQAPSKETQYF.

CDR3 sequence reads: CSARGTPTGWDQPQHF. The V call is TRBV20-1, the J call TRBJ1-5; TCRdb gives TRBD1 as the D gene, but with no DNA this cannot be confirmed. The germline CDR1 and CDR2 sequences are DFQATT and SNEGSKA (reference sequence). There are 16 residues in the CDR3.

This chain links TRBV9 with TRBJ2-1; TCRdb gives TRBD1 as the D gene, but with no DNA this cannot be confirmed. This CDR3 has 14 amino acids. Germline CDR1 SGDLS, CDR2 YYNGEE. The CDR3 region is CASSVGDSVNEQFF.

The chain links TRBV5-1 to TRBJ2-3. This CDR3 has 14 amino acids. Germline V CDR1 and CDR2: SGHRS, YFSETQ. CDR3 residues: CASSLETRTDTQYF.

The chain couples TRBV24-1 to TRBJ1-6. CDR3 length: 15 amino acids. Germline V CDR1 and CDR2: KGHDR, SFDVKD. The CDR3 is CARGWDLTGSSPLHF.

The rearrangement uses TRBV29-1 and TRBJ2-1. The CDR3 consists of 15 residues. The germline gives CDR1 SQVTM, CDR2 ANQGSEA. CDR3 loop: CSVKWGLTSYNEQFF.

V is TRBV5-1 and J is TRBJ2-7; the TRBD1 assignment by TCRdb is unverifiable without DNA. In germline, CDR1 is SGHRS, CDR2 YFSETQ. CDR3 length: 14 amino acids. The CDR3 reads CASSFYPGSIEQYF.

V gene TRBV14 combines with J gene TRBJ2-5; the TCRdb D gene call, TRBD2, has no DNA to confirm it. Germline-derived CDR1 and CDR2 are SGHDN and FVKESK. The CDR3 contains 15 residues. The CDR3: CASSQALAGGETQYF.

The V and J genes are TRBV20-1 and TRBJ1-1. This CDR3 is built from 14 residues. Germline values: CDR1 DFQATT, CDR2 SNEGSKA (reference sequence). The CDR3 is CSAPKVRQGTEAFF.

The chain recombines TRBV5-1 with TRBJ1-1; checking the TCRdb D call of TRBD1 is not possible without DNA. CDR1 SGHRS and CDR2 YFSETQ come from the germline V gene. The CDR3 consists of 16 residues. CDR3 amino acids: CASSERGRGPNTEAFF.

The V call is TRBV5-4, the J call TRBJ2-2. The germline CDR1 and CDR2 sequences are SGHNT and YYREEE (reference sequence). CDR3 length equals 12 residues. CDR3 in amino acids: CASSFDTGELFF.

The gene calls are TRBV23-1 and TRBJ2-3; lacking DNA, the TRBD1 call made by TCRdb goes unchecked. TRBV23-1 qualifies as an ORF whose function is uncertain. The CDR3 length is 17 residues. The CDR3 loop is CASSSMARDRDPDTQYF.

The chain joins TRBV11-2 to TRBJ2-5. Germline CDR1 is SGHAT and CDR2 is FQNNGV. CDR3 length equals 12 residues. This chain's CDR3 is CASSLEPETQYF.

CDR3 protein: CASSTRGGGTEAFF. The chain employs TRBV6-5 and TRBJ1-1. The CDR3 is made up of 14 amino acids. Germline V gene data show CDR1 as MNHEY and CDR2 as SVGAGI.

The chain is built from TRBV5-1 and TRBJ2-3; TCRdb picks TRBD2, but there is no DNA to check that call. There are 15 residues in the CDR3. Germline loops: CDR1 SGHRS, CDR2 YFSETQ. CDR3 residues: CASRLGGTSTDTQYF.

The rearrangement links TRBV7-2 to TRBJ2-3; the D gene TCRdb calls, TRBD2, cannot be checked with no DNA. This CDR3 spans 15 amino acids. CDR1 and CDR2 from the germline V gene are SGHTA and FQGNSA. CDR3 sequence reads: CASSIKREITDTQYF. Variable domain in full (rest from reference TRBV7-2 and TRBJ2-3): GAGVSQSPSNKVTEKGKDVELRCDPISGHTALYWYRQSLGQGLEFLIYFQGNSAPDKSGLPSDRFSAERTGGSVSTLTIQRTQQEDSAVYLCASSIKREITDTQYFGPGTRLTVL.

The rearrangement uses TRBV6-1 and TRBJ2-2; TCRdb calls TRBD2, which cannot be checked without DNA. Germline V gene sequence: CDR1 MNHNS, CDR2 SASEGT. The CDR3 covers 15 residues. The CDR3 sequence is CASSTLASNTGELFF.

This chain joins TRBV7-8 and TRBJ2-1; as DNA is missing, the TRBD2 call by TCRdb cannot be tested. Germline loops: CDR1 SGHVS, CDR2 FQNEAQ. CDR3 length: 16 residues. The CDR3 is CASSLGRTPSRKEQFF.